These T cell receptor beta chains were read from a single sample in a study of T cell responses to AZD1222 COVID-19 vaccine. Sequencing was performed with immunoSEQ multiplex PCR; in TCRdb, only in-frame clones are kept and a portion is missing. Here the sample table reports about 140,000 clones. Sequencing was carried out using peripheral blood. The receptors originated from an adult in good health. Each CDR3 is given with its conserved first and last residue. The D gene is left open where the match is weak.

j_call: TRBJ2-5; v_call: TRBV20-1; d_call: TRBD2; cdr3_nt: TGCAGTGCTAGTGAGCGGGGGGCCTACCAAGAGACCCAGTACTTC; cdr3_aa: CSASERGAYQETQYF
j_call: TRBJ2-1; v_call: TRBV2; d_call: NA; cdr3_nt: TGTGCCAGCAGTGAAGCGATAGTCTCATGGGAGCAGTTCTTC; cdr3_aa: CASSEAIVSWEQFF
j_call: TRBJ2-7; v_call: TRBV27; d_call: TRBD1; cdr3_nt: TGTGCCAGCAGTTTATCTTCAGGGGGCTATCCCGAGCAGTACTTC; cdr3_aa: CASSLSSGGYPEQYF
j_call: TRBJ1-5; v_call: TRBV6-5; d_call: NA; cdr3_nt: TGTGCCACCACAAGGGACCTCAATCAGCCCCAGCATTTT; cdr3_aa: CATTRDLNQPQHF
j_call: TRBJ1-1; v_call: TRBV29-1; d_call: TRBD1; cdr3_nt: TGCAGCGTACTCAAGACAGGGGCGAACACTGAAGCTTTCTTT; cdr3_aa: CSVLKTGANTEAFF
j_call: TRBJ1-5; v_call: TRBV13; d_call: NA; cdr3_nt: TGTGCCAGCAGCTTAAGTAGCAATCAGCCCCAGCATTTT; cdr3_aa: CASSLSSNQPQHF
j_call: TRBJ1-2; v_call: TRBV2; d_call: TRBD1; cdr3_nt: TGTGCCAGCGGGACAGGACGGACAGGCCGATTCTACACCTTC; cdr3_aa: CASGTGRTGRFYTF
j_call: TRBJ1-2; v_call: TRBV4-1; d_call: NA; cdr3_nt: TGCGCCAGCAGCCTAAGTCAGGGGAGGCAACGGAACTATGGCTACACCTTC; cdr3_aa: CASSLSQGRQRNYGYTF
j_call: TRBJ2-5; v_call: TRBV19; d_call: NA; cdr3_nt: TGTGCCAGTAGTTCAGAGAAGGGCAGGCAAGAGACCCAGTACTTC; cdr3_aa: CASSSEKGRQETQYF
j_call: TRBJ1-2; v_call: TRBV5-8; d_call: TRBD1; cdr3_nt: TGTGCCAGCAGCCCTCGCGACAGGGCGTACGGCTACACCTTC; cdr3_aa: CASSPRDRAYGYTF
j_call: TRBJ1-6; v_call: TRBV11-1; d_call: TRBD1; cdr3_nt: TGTGCCAGCAGCTGGACAGGGGTGGGCAATTCACCCCTCCACTTT; cdr3_aa: CASSWTGVGNSPLHF
j_call: TRBJ1-2; v_call: TRBV30; d_call: NA; cdr3_nt: TGTGCCTGGAGTGAACAAGGAAACTATGGCTACACCTTC; cdr3_aa: CAWSEQGNYGYTF
j_call: TRBJ1-6; v_call: TRBV11-2; d_call: TRBD1; cdr3_nt: TGTGCCAGCAGCTTAATGGGACAGAATAATTCACCCCTCCACTTT; cdr3_aa: CASSLMGQNNSPLHF
j_call: TRBJ2-1; v_call: TRBV5-1; d_call: NA; cdr3_nt: TGCGCCAGCAGCTTGGCCTGGGGGGACAATGAGCAGTTCTTC; cdr3_aa: CASSLAWGDNEQFF
j_call: TRBJ1-2; v_call: TRBV11-2; d_call: TRBD1; cdr3_nt: TGTGCCAGCAGCGTTACCGCGACAGGGGGCCACTACTATGGCTACACCTTC; cdr3_aa: CASSVTATGGHYYGYTF
j_call: TRBJ1-1; v_call: TRBV2; d_call: NA; cdr3_nt: TGTGCCAGCAGTGAAGCGCGACAGAACACTGAAGCTTTCTTT; cdr3_aa: CASSEARQNTEAFF
j_call: TRBJ2-1; v_call: TRBV2; d_call: NA; cdr3_nt: TGTGCCAGCAGAACTCCAGGGTTTGGGGAGCAGTTCTTC; cdr3_aa: CASRTPGFGEQFF
j_call: TRBJ2-1; v_call: TRBV7-2; d_call: TRBD2; cdr3_nt: TGTGCCAGCAGCTTAGAACTAGCGGGGGGGCGTGAGCAGTTCTTC; cdr3_aa: CASSLELAGGREQFF
j_call: TRBJ2-1; v_call: TRBV20-1; d_call: NA; cdr3_nt: TGCAGTGCTGTCGCGCTCAATGAGCAGTTCTTC; cdr3_aa: CSAVALNEQFF
j_call: TRBJ2-7; v_call: TRBV3-1/TRBV3-2; d_call: NA; cdr3_nt: TGTGCCAGCAGCCAAGTGGCAGGTTACTACGAGCAGTACTTC; cdr3_aa: CASSQVAGYYEQYF
j_call: TRBJ1-1; v_call: TRBV19; d_call: NA; cdr3_nt: TGTGCCAGTAGTACTGGGTGGGTAACTGAAGCTTTCTTT; cdr3_aa: CASSTGWVTEAFF
j_call: TRBJ1-6; v_call: TRBV28; d_call: NA; cdr3_nt: TGTGCCAGCAGACTCAATAATTCACCCCTCCACTTT; cdr3_aa: CASRLNNSPLHF
j_call: TRBJ1-2; v_call: TRBV7-9; d_call: NA; cdr3_nt: TGTGCCAGCAGCTTAGAGGGAGGGCTTGGCTACACCTTC; cdr3_aa: CASSLEGGLGYTF
j_call: TRBJ2-1; v_call: TRBV5-4; d_call: NA; cdr3_nt: TGTGCCAGCAGCTTGATAGGCAATGAGCAGTTCTTC; cdr3_aa: CASSLIGNEQFF
j_call: TRBJ1-1; v_call: TRBV19; d_call: NA; cdr3_nt: TGTGCCAGTAGTATTAAAGGGGACTGGGGCACTGAAGCTTTCTTT; cdr3_aa: CASSIKGDWGTEAFF
j_call: TRBJ2-7; v_call: TRBV5-6; d_call: TRBD1; cdr3_nt: TGTGCCAGCAGCGGAGGACAGGGACTTTACTACGAGCAGTACTTC; cdr3_aa: CASSGGQGLYYEQYF